The 5 T cell receptor beta chains presented below share a single source sample, sequenced in a study of blood T cell repertoires in COVID-19. Produced via immunoSEQ multiplex PCR; TCRdb's table is partial and in-frame only. The data contain 200,000 to 300,000 clones, approximately 89% of them singletons. The material sequenced was PBMCs or T cells enriched from blood (not recorded which). The receptors were sampled from a woman younger than 30 who had recovered from COVID-19.

The rearrangement joins TRBV5-1 to TRBJ2-5, with 10 bases fitting TRBD1. The ends lost 4 bases at V and 5 bases at J; junction bases unmatched: 8. Germline V gene data show CDR1 as SGHRS and CDR2 as YFSETQ. The length of the CDR3 is 15 residues. CDR3 DNA: TGCGCCAGCAGCCGGACGACAGGGGGCGGCGAGACCCAGTACTTC. This sequence encodes CASSRTTGGGETQYF.

The rearrangement links TRBV28 to TRBJ1-3; 8 bases agree with TRBD1. The junction had 24 bases not matched to a gene; V was cut back by 7 bases and J by 1 base. CDR1 and CDR2 from the germline V gene are MDHEN and SYDVKM. This CDR3 comprises 21 residues. The CDR3 here is CASTTLGSPSRGLFSGNTIYF. CDR3 bases: TGTGCCAGCACTACCCTTGGGTCGCCGAGCAGGGGGCTTTTTTCTGGAAACACCATATATTTT.

V gene TRBV29-1 combines with J gene TRBJ2-3; D remains unclear. This CDR3 contains 15 residues. From germline, CDR1 is SQVTM and CDR2 ANQGSEA. V was shortened by 0 bases and J by 5 bases, with 15 bases between the two germline ends. CDR3 sequence reads: CSVEDQAQTLDTQYF. CDR3 coding DNA: TGCAGCGTTGAAGATCAGGCCCAGACCCTAGATACGCAGTATTTT.

The rearrangement uses TRBV14 and TRBJ2-1, with no clear D. With 0 bases removed from V and 10 bases from J, the gap between germline ends came to 10 bases. This CDR3 is built from 13 residues. Germline V lookup: CDR1 SGHDN, CDR2 FVKESK. CDR3 region: CASSQDLEAEQFF. As DNA, the CDR3 is TGTGCCAGCAGCCAAGATCTCGAGGCCGAGCAGTTCTTC.

The chain couples TRBV30 to TRBJ1-6, with unresolved D. Germline V gene data show CDR1 as GTSNPN and CDR2 as SVGIG (reference sequence). Trimming cost V 3 bases and J 3 bases, with 15 bases left between them. This CDR3 is 16 amino acids long. The CDR3 sequence: CAWSLTNVLYNSPLHF. The CDR3 coding sequence is TGTGCCTGGAGCCTTACTAATGTCCTCTATAATTCACCCCTCCACTTT.